The clone carrying this T cell receptor beta chain was seen only a few times. Its specificity is not known. These data come from a study of T cell repertoires in cytomegalovirus infection. General observations from the study: Across the ex vivo response, the dominant clonotypes were HLA-C-restricted CMV-specific TCR beta clonotypes.

TCRdb reprocessed the reads with MiXCR, giving one entry per CDR3 protein. The profile shows about 230,000 distinct CDR3 sequences, under 25% of them singletons. The sample taken for sequencing was CD8+ T cells from PBMCs. The TCR was taken from a human donor in good health (CMV status not recorded). Some clones in this sample may be carry-over from other donors' samples.

CDR3 DNA sequence: TGTGCTAGTCCCCAAGGGACCGGGGTATCCCTGGGAGATACGCAGTATTTT. Amino acids: CASPQGTGVSLGDTQYF. The chain is built from TRBV12-5 and TRBJ2-3; either TRBD1 or TRBD2 may supply D (5 bases each). This CDR3 has 17 residues. From germline, CDR1 is LGHNT and CDR2 FRNRAP. V lost 8 bases, J lost 5 bases, and 26 bases lay in between.